The entry below describes one T cell receptor (beta chain). There is no known antigen for this receptor. The record has no base qualities; no much larger clone is one base away. The library relied on RACE. TCRdb lists the instrument as NextSeq 500. During library preparation, unique molecular identifiers were attached to individual cDNA molecules so that TCRs could be counted quantitatively and reproducibly. Turning to the authors' computational methods: Samples had a median of 95,638 TCRs, with a range from about 20,000 to 690,600. V, J and CDR3 annotation of the TCR reads was carried out using the Decombinator software suite. For the PS versus PT1 abundance plots, all samples were subsampled to the same number of TCRs (28,000). Expanded TCRs were defined as absent before sensitization and observed at least eight times at the 2-week time point. TCRdb took the public reads, trimmed them with fastp at Q25, ran MiXCR for clone calling and kept in-frame beta chains. Records with the same CDR3 protein are collapsed into one entry carrying the most frequent genes and DNA. The authors' filters were not applied to this entry. This sample is represented by tens of thousands of distinct CDR3 sequences; approximately 9% of them were singletons. The ten biggest clones cover around 2.8% of the sample.

This entry belongs to a study of human T cells and chemical hapten exposure (dated by TCRdb to about 2021). For the study in its entirety: Libraries were pooled for sequencing, and per-sample TCR yields varied mainly because of small differences in library volumes within the pool. This study followed changes in the peripheral blood TCR repertoire in vivo during primary and secondary sensitization of alopecia patients to the hapten diphenylcyclopropenone (DPC). Each blood RNA sample was used to sequence both TCR alpha and TCR beta chains.

V sheds 2 bases and J sheds 0 bases, leaving 2 bases between their ends. The CDR3 contains 13 residues, cysteine and phenylalanine counted. Of all the DNA, just the CDR3 is kept, 39 bases in frame from base 1. What the authors observed across the whole study: After repeated subsampling, changes were observed in the strength of the expansion versus patch-test correlation and in the threshold at which the correlation became significant. DPC sensitization did not change how many TCRs were above 1 in 1000 frequency, and no evidence was found of alterations in global repertoire structure.

The intended sense of this specimen's time point label: healthy volunteer bleed at 2 weeks. Total RNA was isolated from unfractionated whole blood collected in Tempus Blood RNA tubes. Four or five healthy volunteers acted as controls for TCR sequencing and had blood drawn at day 0, 2 weeks and 6 weeks. This receptor was taken from a female donor in good health. Some clones in this sample may be carry-over from other donors' samples. The rearrangement joined TRBV12-3 or TRBV12-4 to TRBJ1-5; the D gene is not confidently resolved. The sample was whole blood. CDR3 sequence: CASSLFSNQPQHF. The sequenced DNA is TGTGCCAGCAGTTTATTTAGCAATCAGCCCCAGCATTTT.